These T cell receptor beta chains were read from a single sample in a study of radiation and T cells in renal cell carcinoma. Libraries were prepared by immunoSEQ multiplex PCR; TCRdb keeps only in-frame clonotypes and omits some of them. The sample has 120,000 to 150,000 clones, 65% to 90% seen once; the top ten hold less than 20%. Material: blood, obtained from a patient whose treatment included radiotherapy and nephrectomy. The source of these receptors is a woman between 45 and 65 years old with renal cell carcinoma. Both conserved end residues are part of each CDR3. D genes are given only for firm matches. Not every row has a clone size; where given, it reads once, few, many or a size class.

d_gene	v_gene	j_gene	len	abundance	CDR3aa	CDR3nt
TRBD1	TRBV6-1	TRBJ1-5	15	.	CASRRGQVDNQPQHF	TGTGCCAGCAGAAGGGGACAGGTGGACAATCAGCCCCAGCATTTT
TRBD2	TRBV7-9	TRBJ2-7	15	.	CASSLARGGGNEQYF	TGTGCCAGCAGCTTAGCCCGGGGGGGAGGCAACGAGCAGTACTTC
.	TRBV5-5	TRBJ1-1	14	.	CASSFSGLDTEAFF	TGTGCCAGCAGCTTCTCGGGATTGGATACTGAAGCTTTCTTT
.	TRBV5-1	TRBJ1-6	15	.	CASSPTNMDNSPLHF	TGCGCCAGCAGCCCTACAAATATGGATAATTCACCCCTCCACTTT
.	TRBV2	TRBJ2-3	13	.	CASSVRGTDTQYF	TGTGCCAGCAGTGTTAGGGGGACAGATACGCAGTATTTT
.	TRBV23-1	TRBJ2-2	15	.	CASSQSARNPGELFF	TGCGCCAGCAGTCAATCAGCCAGGAATCCCGGGGAGCTGTTTTTT
.	TRBV6-1	TRBJ1-6	17	.	CASSGTRAARRNSPLHF	TGTGCCAGCAGTGGCACGCGGGCCGCCAGGCGGAATTCACCCCTCCACTTT
.	TRBV7-2	TRBJ2-2	16	.	CASSLTSGANTGELFF	TGTGCCAGCAGCTTAACCTCAGGGGCGAACACCGGGGAGCTGTTTTTT
.	TRBV2	TRBJ1-5	13	.	CASSRGNHQPQHF	TGTGCCAGCAGCCGGGGAAACCATCAGCCCCAGCATTTT
.	TRBV19	TRBJ1-2	16	.	CASSNRRWGRDYGYTF	TGTGCCAGTAGTAATCGGAGATGGGGGCGCGACTATGGCTACACCTTC
.	TRBV5-6	TRBJ2-7	13	.	CASSLAAVYEQYF	TGTGCCAGCAGCCTGGCGGCTGTCTACGAGCAGTACTTC
TRBD2	TRBV5-1	TRBJ2-7	17	.	CASMTASGGSFSYEQYF	TGCGCCAGCATGACGGCCAGCGGGGGGTCCTTTTCCTACGAGCAGTACTTC
.	TRBV4-1	TRBJ1-5	16	.	CASSQDGGFGNQPQHF	TGCGCCAGCAGCCAAGATGGGGGTTTTGGCAATCAGCCCCAGCATTTT
.	TRBV7-2	TRBJ2-1	11	.	CASSLVIVQFF	TGTGCCAGCAGCTTAGTGATAGTTCAGTTCTTC
TRBD1	TRBV6-5	TRBJ1-2	14	once	CASKTDRGSYGYTF	TGTGCCAGCAAAACGGACAGGGGCTCCTATGGCTACACCTTC
TRBD1	TRBV19	TRBJ1-1	13	.	CASSLRGGTEAFF	TGTGCCAGTAGTCTCAGGGGGGGCACTGAAGCTTTCTTT
TRBD1	TRBV27	TRBJ2-7	17	.	CASRRFDIRTGGAEQYF	TGTGCCAGCAGACGTTTCGACATACGGACAGGGGGGGCCGAGCAGTACTTC
TRBD1	TRBV6-4	TRBJ2-3	16	.	CASSTTGTGLPDTQYF	TGTGCCAGCAGTACGACCGGGACAGGCCTCCCAGATACGCAGTATTTT
TRBD2	TRBV5-1	TRBJ2-1	16	.	CASSGGTSGSYNEQFF	TGCGCCAGCAGCGGAGGGACTAGCGGATCCTACAATGAGCAGTTCTTC
.	TRBV11-2	TRBJ2-7	12	.	CASSRAGVGEYF	TGTGCCAGCAGCCGCGCCGGGGTCGGAGAGTACTTC
.	TRBV2	TRBJ1-5	15	.	CASSKDSHSNQPQHF	TGTGCCAGCAGTAAAGACAGCCATAGCAATCAGCCCCAGCATTTT
.	TRBV28	TRBJ1-4	11	.	CAIQNQEKLFF	TGTGCCATCCAAAACCAGGAAAAACTGTTTTTT
TRBD2	TRBV7-9	TRBJ2-1	12	once	CASSSTSGVGFF	TGTGCCAGCAGCTCTACTAGCGGAGTGGGGTTCTTC
.	TRBV5-4	TRBJ2-3	13	.	CASSLGPTDTQYF	TGTGCCAGCAGCCTAGGACCCACAGATACGCAGTATTTT
.	TRBV6-1	TRBJ2-3	14	.	CASSENTEGDTQYF	TGTGCCAGCAGTGAAAACACGGAAGGAGATACGCAGTATTTT
.	TRBV11-2	TRBJ2-3	15	.	CASSAGLKDTDTQYF	TGTGCCAGCAGCGCAGGGCTGAAGGACACAGATACGCAGTATTTT
.	TRBV28	TRBJ2-7	13	.	CASRTTRRGEQYF	TGTGCCAGCAGAACAACTCGACGAGGCGAGCAGTACTTC
TRBD2	TRBV30	TRBJ2-3	13	.	CASERGRTDTQYF	TGTGCCTCCGAGCGGGGGCGCACAGATACGCAGTATTTT
.	TRBV4-2	TRBJ1-2	14	.	CASSQEMNLGGYTF	TGTGCCAGCAGCCAAGAGATGAATCTTGGTGGCTACACCTTC
TRBD1	TRBV5-4	TRBJ1-4	14	.	CASSRQGAMEKLFF	TGTGCCAGCAGCCGACAGGGGGCGATGGAAAAACTGTTTTTT
TRBD2	TRBV15	TRBJ2-7	14	.	CATSSSGASYEQYF	TGTGCCACCAGCTCCAGCGGGGCCTCCTACGAGCAGTACTTC
.	TRBV7-2	TRBJ1-1	14	once	CASTRRGLGTEAFF	TGTGCCAGCACCCGCAGGGGACTTGGTACTGAAGCTTTCTTT
.	TRBV5-1	TRBJ2-7	17	.	CASSLAWDGQIHYEQYF	TGCGCCAGCAGCTTGGCCTGGGACGGACAAATTCACTACGAGCAGTACTTC
.	TRBV15	TRBJ1-1	14	.	CATSRDLVEPEAFF	TGTGCCACCAGCAGAGATCTGGTGGAACCTGAAGCTTTCTTT
.	TRBV5-4	TRBJ1-1	14	.	CASSLDGSNAEAFF	TGTGCCAGCAGCTTGGACGGGAGTAACGCTGAAGCTTTCTTT
.	TRBV28	TRBJ2-3	15	.	CASSRLAPDTDTQYF	TGTGCCAGCAGTAGGTTAGCGCCTGACACAGATACGCAGTATTTT
.	TRBV28	TRBJ1-3	14	.	CASSLPGTGNTIYF	TGTGCCAGCAGTTTACCAGGGACTGGAAACACCATATATTTT
.	TRBV6-1	TRBJ1-1	17	.	CASSGRGSGWVATEAFF	TGTGCCAGCAGTGGACGAGGCAGCGGCTGGGTGGCCACTGAAGCTTTCTTT
.	TRBV7-9	TRBJ2-5	16	.	CASSLWGGSLAETQYF	TGTGCCAGCAGCTTATGGGGGGGCAGCCTGGCAGAGACCCAGTACTTC
.	TRBV20-1	TRBJ2-5	11	once	CTGTFGETQYF	TGCACTGGGACCTTCGGTGAGACCCAGTACTTC
.	TRBV9	TRBJ2-2	17	.	CASSVGNLHRSAGELFF	TGTGCCAGCAGCGTAGGAAACCTTCATAGGTCGGCCGGGGAGCTGTTTTTT
.	TRBV5-6	TRBJ1-4	13	.	CASTLGSNEKLFF	TGTGCCAGCACCCTGGGCAGTAATGAAAAACTGTTTTTT